The 26 T cell receptor beta chains in this list originate from one sample, sequenced in a study of cytomegalovirus exposure and HLA in healthy donors (dated by TCRdb to about 2017). The library was prepared using the immunoSEQ multiplex PCR assay. For the multiplex PCR, a mixture combining 60 forward primers for TCR Vbeta segments and 13 reverse primers for TCR Jbeta segments was used. In TCRdb, the immuneACCESS table is reduced to in-frame sequences with V and J assigned. These tables do not hold every clone; where another copy was compared, an unresolved V gene accounts for under half, and the others remain unexplained. The sample table holds 55,000 to 70,000 clones, of which 70% were seen once. The ten largest make up roughly 21% of the sample. Sample: PBMCs. Every receptor here comes from a woman in her fifties or sixties in good health and CMV-seropositive.

This clone was observed once. The chain recombines TRBV12-5 with TRBJ1-1; tentatively, D is TRBD1 (6 bases). The V end was cut by 4 bases, the J end by 6 bases, with 9 bases between. The CDR3 totals 12 residues. The V gene's germline CDR1 is LGHNT and CDR2 FRNRAP. The CDR3 here is CASGSDSPEAFF. Written as DNA, the CDR3 is TGTGCTAGTGGTTCGGACAGCCCTGAAGCTTTCTTT.

This clone was observed a handful of times. The chain employs TRBV14 and TRBJ2-5; D is uncertain. The end of the DNA fits TRBJ2-7 better, so the J call may be wrong. The CDR3 has 14 amino acids. Germline CDR1 is SGHDN and CDR2 is FVKESK. This CDR3 is CASSPYGMDYEQYF. The CDR3 region has the DNA TGTGCCAGCAGCCCCTATGGGATGGACTACGAGCAGTACTTC.

V is TRBV4-2 and J is TRBJ1-2; 8 bases fit TRBD1. The CDR3 length is 17 residues. Germline CDR1 LGHNA, CDR2 YNFKEQ. Germline trimming cut 1 base from V and 4 bases from J; bases unmatched to any gene: 11. CDR3 DNA sequence: TGTGCCAGCAGCCAAGCGACCGGGACAGGAGGTCGCTATGGCTACACCTTC. Protein sequence: CASSQATGTGGRYGYTF.

This rearrangement joins TRBV28 to TRBJ2-3; D is perhaps TRBD1 or TRBD2 (11 bases each). Germline assignment: CDR1 MDHEN and CDR2 SYDVKM. This CDR3 comprises 22 residues. Trimming took off 6 bases at V and 5 bases at J, with 39 bases between the two ends. The CDR3 DNA reads as TGTGCCAGCAGCTATTGGGACAGGGGGGGGAAGAAACTAGCGGGGGAGGAAGATACGCAGTATTTT. Translating gives CASSYWDRGGKKLAGEEDTQYF. Full variable domain (missing parts from reference TRBV28 and TRBJ2-3): DVKVTQSSRYLVKRTGEKVFLECVQDMDHENMFWYRQDPGLGLRLIYFSYDVKMKEKGDIPEGYSVSREKKERFSLILESASTNQTSMYLCASSYWDRGGKKLAGEEDTQYFGPGTRLTVL.

The table lists this clone with a few counts. The V and J genes are TRBV5-8 and TRBJ1-1; D is undetermined. The V end was cut by 4 bases, the J end by 2 bases, with 9 bases between. The CDR3 runs 13 residues. Germline CDR1 SGHTS, CDR2 YDEGEE. The CDR3 DNA reads as TGTGCCAGCAGCCGCCGGGATAACACTGAAGCTTTCTTT. Translating gives CASSRRDNTEAFF.

V usage is TRBV6-1 and J usage is TRBJ2-7; TRBD2 aligns across 9 bases. The CDR3 has 14 residues. Germline lookup yields CDR1 MNHNS and CDR2 SASEGT. The V gene end was trimmed by 6 bases and the J gene end by 0 bases; junction bases not matched to a gene: 3. CDR3 residues: CASSDSGGSYEQYF. The CDR3 DNA reads TGTGCCAGCAGCGATAGCGGGGGCTCCTACGAGCAGTACTTC.

The CDR3 here is CASSQDWGHRGYEQYF. The CDR3 DNA follows: TGCGCCAGCAGCCAAGATTGGGGACACCGTGGCTACGAGCAGTACTTC. This chain links TRBV4-3 with TRBJ2-7; weak D call: TRBD1 (6 bases). The V gene lost 0 bases and the J gene lost 3 bases, with 15 bases spanning the gap. Germline-derived CDR1 and CDR2 are LGHNA and YSLEER. The CDR3 spans 16 residues.

The J gene is TRBJ2-7, the V gene TRBV7-2; a weak D match, TRBD1 (5 bases). The germline gives CDR1 SGHTA, CDR2 FQGNSA. The CDR3 is 15 residues long. Between the trimmed V and J ends, which lost 0 bases and 3 bases, there was a span of 12 bases. CDR3 loop: CASSLAATDLYEQYF. DNA for the CDR3: TGTGCCAGCAGCTTAGCCGCGACAGACCTCTACGAGCAGTACTTC. The full variable domain, completed using reference TRBV7-2 and TRBJ2-7, is GAGVSQSPSNKVTEKGKDVELRCDPISGHTALYWYRQSLGQGLEFLIYFQGNSAPDKSGLPSDRFSAERTGGSVSTLTIQRTQQEDSAVYLCASSLAATDLYEQYFGPGTRLTVT.

This rearrangement joins TRBV27 to TRBJ1-4; tentatively, D is TRBD1 (6 bases). Per germline, CDR1 MNHEY and CDR2 SMNVEV (reference sequence). The CDR3 extends over 14 amino acids. Trimming took 4 bases from V and 7 from J, leaving 13 bases between them. In nucleotides, the CDR3 is TGTGCCAGCAGTTACAGGGCCCCAAGTGAAAAACTGTTTTTT. It yields the protein CASSYRAPSEKLFF.

The rearrangement links TRBV5-1 to TRBJ2-7; D call uncertain. V lost 4 bases, J lost 4 bases, and 15 bases lay in between. The CDR3 is 14 residues long. The V gene's germline CDR1 is SGHRS and CDR2 YFSETQ. In DNA, the CDR3 is TGCGCCAGCAGCCAGTCTTTGGCCGAATACGAGCAGTACTTC. This codes for CASSQSLAEYEQYF.

This sequence joins TRBV11-2 and TRBJ1-1; D not resolved. The germline gives CDR1 SGHAT, CDR2 FQNNGV. This CDR3 is 14 amino acids long. Trimming took off 3 bases at V and 0 bases at J, with 8 bases between the two ends. CDR3 in amino acids: CASSFSQMNTEAFF. CDR3 DNA: TGTGCCAGCAGCTTCTCACAGATGAACACTGAAGCTTTCTTT.

CDR3 in DNA: TGTGCCAGCAGCCCTAGGACAGGGGCGACGAACACTGAAGCTTTCTTT. This sequence encodes CASSPRTGATNTEAFF. J is TRBJ1-1 and V is TRBV7-2, with 9 bases aligning to TRBD1. Trimming cost V 5 bases and J 1 base; bases outside gene matches: 8. CDR3 size: 16 residues. Germline V gene lookup returns CDR1 SGHTA and CDR2 FQGNSA.

The rearrangement joins TRBV4-2 to TRBJ2-3; tentatively, D is TRBD2 (6 bases). The CDR3 totals 13 residues. The germline V gene encodes CDR1 LGHNA and CDR2 YNFKEQ. Trimming took off 4 bases at V and 9 bases at J, with 14 bases between the two ends. In nucleotides, the CDR3 is TGTGCCAGCAGCCCGGAGGGAGGTAGCACGCAGTATTTT. Translation: CASSPEGGSTQYF.

CDR3 sequence: CASSLISGAYEQYF. Written as DNA, the CDR3 is TGTGCCAGCAGCTTGATCAGCGGGGCCTACGAGCAGTACTTC. This chain joins TRBV7-2 and TRBJ2-7, with TRBD2 matching 7 bases. Germline values: CDR1 SGHTA, CDR2 FQGNSA. The CDR3 has 14 residues. With 3 bases clipped from V and 2 bases from J, the junction kept 4 bases outside the gene matches.

The CDR3 loop reads CASSVDGSYNSPLHF. CDR3 coding DNA: TGTGCCAGCAGCGTAGACGGCTCCTATAATTCACCCCTCCACTTT. The gene calls are TRBV9 and TRBJ1-6; D call uncertain. Germline CDR1 SGDLS, CDR2 YYNGEE. This CDR3 is built from 15 residues. The V end lost 0 bases, the J end lost 0 bases, and 4 bases lay between the germline ends.

The chain combines TRBV7-9 with TRBJ1-5, with no clear D. Germline V gene data show CDR1 as SEHNR and CDR2 as FQNEAQ (reference sequence). The length of the CDR3 is 13 residues. With 1 base removed from V and 4 bases from J, the gap between germline ends came to 5 bases. The CDR3 loop is CASSLDLNQPQHF. In nucleotides, the CDR3 is TGTGCCAGCAGCTTAGACCTAAATCAGCCCCAGCATTTT.

The chain recombines TRBV28 with TRBJ1-3; 8 bases fit TRBD1. There are 15 residues in the CDR3. Germline-derived CDR1 and CDR2 are MDHEN and SYDVKM. Trimming removed 4 bases from V and 4 bases from J; junction bases left unmatched: 6. The CDR3 region has the DNA TGTGCCAGCAGTTCCCAGGACAGGGCGGGAAACACCATATATTTT. As protein: CASSSQDRAGNTIYF. The full variable domain, completed using reference TRBV28 and TRBJ1-3, is DVKVTQSSRYLVKRTGEKVFLECVQDMDHENMFWYRQDPGLGLRLIYFSYDVKMKEKGDIPEGYSVSREKKERFSLILESASTNQTSMYLCASSSQDRAGNTIYFGEGSWLTVV.

V is TRBV9 and J is TRBJ2-7, with a weak D call TRBD1 (5 bases). The CDR3 spans 14 residues. The germline CDR1 and CDR2 sequences are SGDLS and YYNGEE. Deletions cut 2 bases from V and 2 bases from J, with 11 bases between. The CDR3: CASSVAGMPYEQYF. CDR3 bases: TGTGCCAGCAGCGTGGCAGGGATGCCCTACGAGCAGTACTTC. Full variable domain (rest looked up from reference TRBV9 and TRBJ2-7): DSGVTQTPKHLITATGQRVTLRCSPRSGDLSVYWYQQSLDQGLQFLIQYYNGEERAKGNILERFSAQQFPDLHSELNLSSLELGDSALYFCASSVAGMPYEQYFGPGTRLTVT.

The chain has TRBV5-1 and TRBJ2-5; the match to TRBD1 covers 7 bases. The DNA end is a closer match to TRBJ2-7, so the J assignment may be wrong. This CDR3 has 15 amino acids. Germline CDR1 reads SGHRS; CDR2 reads YFSETQ. CDR3 coding DNA: TGCGCCAGCAGCCGGTCAGGGACAGTGTTTTACGAGCAGTACTTC. Protein sequence: CASSRSGTVFYEQYF.

DNA for the CDR3: TGTGCCAGCAGTCTAGAGCTCTACGAGCAGTACTTC. This encodes CASSLELYEQYF. This sequence joins TRBV2 and TRBJ2-7; no clear D gene. V lost 5 bases, J lost 3 bases, and 8 bases lay in between. This CDR3 spans 12 amino acids. Germline values: CDR1 SNHLY, CDR2 FYNNEI.

The rearrangement links TRBV27 to TRBJ1-2; weak D call: TRBD1 (6 bases). The CDR3 has 15 amino acids. Per the germline V gene, CDR1 is MNHEY and CDR2 is SMNVEV (reference sequence). V lost 5 bases to trimming and J lost 4 bases, with 17 bases between them. CDR3 in amino acids: CASSPQQGTLYGYTF. The CDR3 bases are TGTGCCAGCAGTCCACAACAGGGCACCCTCTATGGCTACACCTTC.

The chain uses TRBV6-5 and TRBJ1-3, with 9 bases identical to TRBD1. The V gene end was trimmed by 7 bases and the J gene end by 0 bases; junction bases not matched to a gene: 4. This CDR3 is 15 amino acids long. In germline, CDR1 is MNHEY, CDR2 SVGAGI. The CDR3 loop reads CASIGTGSSGNTIYF. CDR3 sequence (DNA): TGTGCCAGCATTGGGACAGGGAGCTCTGGAAACACCATATATTTT.

V and J are TRBV30 and TRBJ1-3; 7 bases align to TRBD1. CDR1 and CDR2 (germline): GTSNPN, SVGIG (reference sequence). The trim removed 3 bases at V and 4 bases at J, leaving 3 bases unmatched. This CDR3 contains 13 residues. CDR3 nucleotides: TGTGCCTGGAGAAAGGGGGCAGGAAACACCATATATTTT. Translating gives CAWRKGAGNTIYF. Full variable domain (rest looked up from reference TRBV30 and TRBJ1-3): SQTIHQWPATLVQPVGSPLSLECTVEGTSNPNLYWYRQAAGRGLQLLFYSVGIGQISSEVPQNLSASRPQDRQFILSSKKLLLSDSGFYLCAWRKGAGNTIYFGEGSWLTVV.

This sequence joins TRBV7-2 and TRBJ1-4; D ambiguous. Germline loops: CDR1 SGHTA, CDR2 FQGNSA. This CDR3 comprises 16 residues. Trimming took off 3 bases at V and 4 bases at J, with 15 bases between the two ends. In nucleotides, the CDR3 is TGTGCCAGCAGCTTTCCCCAGGCGGGAAGTAATGAAAAACTGTTTTTT. It is translated as CASSFPQAGSNEKLFF. The full variable domain, rest sourced from reference TRBV7-2 and TRBJ1-4, is GAGVSQSPSNKVTEKGKDVELRCDPISGHTALYWYRQSLGQGLEFLIYFQGNSAPDKSGLPSDRFSAERTGGSVSTLTIQRTQQEDSAVYLCASSFPQAGSNEKLFFGSGTQLSVL.

This clone was observed a handful of times. Only one base separates this from a far larger clonotype, so it likely reflects a read error. This chain connects TRBV7-3 to TRBJ1-1; 9 bases match TRBD1. CDR3 length: 13 amino acids. Germline-derived CDR1 and CDR2 are SGHTA and FQGTGA. For the CDR3, the DNA is TGTGGCAGCAGCTTAAAACCACAGGGGGCAGCTTTCTTT. Protein sequence: CGSSLKPQGAAFF.

This chain joins TRBV5-6 and TRBJ1-1; unclear D gene. The V and J ends lost 8 bases and 4 bases respectively, with 15 bases between them. The CDR3 covers 13 residues. CDR1 SGHDT and CDR2 YYEEEE come from the germline V gene. The chain's CDR3 is CASTRSLGTEAFF. In DNA, the CDR3 is TGTGCCAGTACCAGGTCATTGGGCACTGAAGCTTTCTTT.